The present entry profiles one T cell receptor beta chain with its context. The entry originates in a study of blood T cell repertoires in COVID-19. Study at large: Material from acute and convalescent COVID-19 was sourced from the United States, Italy and Spain. Sources were T cells, B-cell-depleted T cells, or PBMCs; the material itself was cDNA or gDNA.

How the authors handled the data: Amplified reference gene primers provided the basis for estimating nucleated cell counts. Libraries were prepared by immunoSEQ multiplex PCR; TCRdb keeps only in-frame clonotypes and omits some of them. V and J calls and clone size are given by that table; D and trimming were obtained from the DNA. The data hold 70,000 or so clones, with 85% to 90% observed a single time. Germline CDR1 GTSNPN, CDR2 SVGIG (reference sequence). There are 16 residues in the CDR3. The V and J ends lost 3 bases and 10 bases, in that order; junction bases with no gene match: 17. The sample consisted of peripheral blood. The TCR was taken from an older man with acute or convalescent COVID-19. The chain joins TRBV30 to TRBJ2-3, with 9 bases aligning to TRBD2. The CDR3 reads CAWSTPRGGRAGSQYF. The CDR3 DNA is TGTGCCTGGAGCACTCCTCGTGGCGGGAGGGCCGGATCGCAGTATTTT.